This passage covers 27 T cell receptor beta chains from one sample sequenced in a study of T cells in Graves' hyperthyroidism and ophthalmopathy. Researchers amplified the TCR beta CDR3 regions from RNA transcripts. First-round RT-PCR of the TCR CDR3 relied on the HTBI primer set. MiXCR, applied by TCRdb to the multiplex PCR reads, yields one record per CDR3 protein. The table lists around 720,000 distinct CDR3 sequences, roughly a third of them singletons, with around 32% in the top ten. The sequencing sample was made of blood. Receptors were obtained from a woman aged 35 to 49 with Graves' hyperthyroidism.

CDR3: CASSYFLAGVREQYF. The DNA for the CDR3 is TGTGCCAGCAGTTACTTCCTAGCGGGGGTCCGCGAGCAGTACTTC. V is TRBV6-2 or TRBV6-3 and J is TRBJ2-7, with 10 positions matching TRBD2. Germline V gene lookup returns CDR1 MNHEY and CDR2 SVGEGT. This CDR3 contains 15 residues. Losses at the gene ends were 1 base for V and 6 bases for J; bases not matched to a gene: 6.

The CDR3 spells CATSARGYNQPQHF. The CDR3, as DNA: TGTGCCACCAGTGCTAGGGGGTACAATCAGCCCCAGCATTTT. This chain joins TRBV7-9 and TRBJ1-5, with a tentative D call TRBD1 (6 bases). CDR1 is SEHNR and CDR2 is FQNEAQ in the germline V gene (reference sequence). Trimming pared 10 bases from V and 3 bases from J, leaving 16 bases between. The CDR3 contains 14 residues.

This clonotype was picked up a small number of times. The rearrangement uses TRBV4-3 and TRBJ1-6, with D uncertain. CDR3 length: 16 residues. Trimming took 0 bases from V and 9 from J, leaving 15 bases between them. Looked up from germline, CDR1 is LGHNA and CDR2 is YSLEER. The DNA for the CDR3 is TGCGCCAGCAGCCAAGAGGGGTACCCTCTTCGTTCACCCCTCCACTTT. The encoded protein is CASSQEGYPLRSPLHF.

The J gene is TRBJ2-7, the V gene TRBV2; 10 bases match TRBD1. CDR1 is SNHLY, CDR2 FYNNEI, per germline. This CDR3 spans 15 amino acids. V was clipped by 6 bases and J by 4 bases; unmatched bases: 9. CDR3 residues: CASSAPGQGWYEQYF. The CDR3 DNA follows: TGTGCCAGCAGCGCCCCGGGACAGGGGTGGTACGAGCAGTACTTC. The entire variable domain, with the rest obtained from reference TRBV2 and TRBJ2-7, is as follows: EPEVTQTPSHQVTQMGQEVILRCVPISNHLYFYWYRQILGQKVEFLVSFYNNEISEKSEIFDDQFSVERPDGSNFTLKIRSTKLEDSAMYFCASSAPGQGWYEQYFGPGTRLTVT.

The DNA for the CDR3 is TGCAGCGTGACATATTATCTAGCGGAAATGAAACCGGATACGCAGTATTTT. Translating it yields CSVTYYLAEMKPDTQYF. The chain joins TRBV29-1 to TRBJ2-3, with 7 nucleotides matching TRBD2. The CDR3 runs to 17 residues. Per the germline V gene, CDR1 is SQVTM and CDR2 is ANQGSEA. The junction had 21 bases not matched to a gene; V was cut back by 6 bases and J by 6 bases.

The chain employs TRBV11-1 and TRBJ2-7; D is possibly TRBD1 (6 bases). V was clipped by 3 bases and J by 3 bases, with 18 bases between them. Germline V gene lookup returns CDR1 SGHAT and CDR2 FQDESV (reference sequence). This CDR3 spans 16 amino acids. The CDR3 region has the DNA TGTGCCAGCAGCTTGTACTCCGGGACAAGAATCTACGAGCAGTACTTC. Residues: CASSLYSGTRIYEQYF.

The V call is TRBV2, the J call TRBJ1-6; 9 nucleotides line up with TRBD1. Trimming cost V 6 bases and J 4 bases; bases outside gene matches: 10. Germline V CDR1 and CDR2: SNHLY, FYNNEI. This CDR3 is built from 17 residues. The CDR3, as DNA: TGTGCCAGCAGACCAACCGGGACAGGGCTTTATAATTCACCCCTCCACTTT. Protein: CASRPTGTGLYNSPLHF.

This clonotype was counted ten times or more. The chain joins TRBV27 to TRBJ1-2; the D gene is possibly TRBD1 (6 bases). The germline V gene encodes CDR1 MNHEY and CDR2 SMNVEV (reference sequence). V was trimmed by 5 bases and J by 3 bases, leaving 13 bases between them. CDR3 size: 14 residues. CDR3 residues: CASSGQSNYYGYTF. The CDR3 coding sequence is TGTGCCAGCAGTGGACAGAGTAATTACTATGGCTACACCTTC.

The gene calls are TRBV6-1 and TRBJ1-3; no firm D call. CDR1 and CDR2 (germline): MNHNS, SASEGT. The length of the CDR3 is 15 residues. The V end lost 7 bases, the J end lost 0 bases, and 13 bases lay between the germline ends. CDR3: CASTLQLLSGNTIYF. As DNA, the CDR3 is TGTGCCAGCACCCTGCAGCTCCTCTCTGGAAACACCATATATTTT.

This clonotype was detected only a few times. Germline is not matched at one junction end, which may reflect a read error. The chain combines TRBV7-2 with TRBJ2-5; 8 bases agree with TRBD2. Germline-derived CDR1 and CDR2 are SGHTA and FQGNSA. The length of the CDR3 is 15 residues. CDR3 residues: CASSQLRGGLETQYF. The CDR3 DNA is TGCGCCAGCAGCCAACTCCGGGGGGGCCTAGAGACCCAGTACTTC. The full variable domain, with the rest looked up from reference TRBV7-2 and TRBJ2-5, is GAGVSQSPSNKVTEKGKDVELRCDPISGHTALYWYRQSLGQGLEFLIYFQGNSAPDKSGLPSDRFSAERTGGSVSTLTIQRTQQEDSAVYLCASSQLRGGLETQYFGPGTRLLVL.

J is TRBJ2-7 and V is TRBV5-1, with a tentative D call TRBD2 (5 bases). This CDR3 has 17 residues. The V end lost 0 bases, the J end lost 5 bases, and 21 bases lay between the germline ends. CDR1 and CDR2 (germline): SGHRS, YFSETQ. The CDR3: CASSLGSTGNSGDEQYF. CDR3 nucleotides: TGCGCCAGCAGCTTGGGGTCCACCGGGAATTCCGGGGACGAGCAGTACTTC.

This clonotype was observed a few times. The V call is TRBV7-9, the J call TRBJ1-2, with a tentative D call TRBD1 (6 bases). The V end lost 6 bases, the J end lost 6 bases, and 14 bases lay between the germline ends. Germline loops: CDR1 SEHNR, CDR2 FQNEAQ (reference sequence). The CDR3 has 13 residues. CDR3 DNA: TGTGCCAGCAGTCTGCAGGGGAATAATGGCTACACCTTC. Translation gives CASSLQGNNGYTF.

The sample holds many counts of this clonotype. The V call is TRBV6-6, the J call TRBJ2-6; D remains ambiguous. CDR1 and CDR2 (germline): MNHNY, SVGAGI (reference sequence). V was clipped by 5 bases and J by 3 bases, with 8 bases between them. This CDR3 has 14 residues. The CDR3 is CASSPFGGANVLTF. The CDR3 region has the DNA TGTGCCAGCAGTCCCTTCGGTGGGGCCAACGTCCTGACTTTC.

This clonotype was seen once. This could be a read error, since a much larger clone is one nucleotide away. The J gene is TRBJ1-6, the V gene TRBV29-1; maybe TRBD1 (5 bases). The ends were cut back, 6 bases at V and 5 bases at J, with 11 bases in the middle. Per germline, CDR1 SQVTM and CDR2 ANQGSEA. CDR3 length: 13 residues. The DNA for the CDR3 is TGCAGCGTGTGGGGGAGGGATAATTCACCCCTCCACTTT. It translates to CSVWGRDNSPLHF.

The rearrangement uses TRBV7-9 and TRBJ2-7; the match to TRBD2 covers 10 bases. Trimming took 4 bases from V and 3 from J; bases not matched to a gene: 24. The CDR3 sequence is 21 residues long. The germline gives CDR1 SEHNR, CDR2 FQNEAQ (reference sequence). CDR3 in amino acids: CASSSTLDGTELSGGLYEQYF. The CDR3 nucleotides read TGTGCCAGCAGCTCGACCTTGGACGGGACAGAACTTAGCGGGGGGCTCTACGAGCAGTACTTC.

This CDR3 is CASSPTTDSYEQYF. DNA for the CDR3: TGTGCCAGCTCACCTACGACGGATTCCTACGAGCAGTACTTC. This sequence joins TRBV18 and TRBJ2-7; D is unclear. Germline V gene data show CDR1 as KGHSH and CDR2 as LQKENI. CDR3 length: 14 amino acids. V was shortened by 3 bases and J by 1 base, with 10 bases between the two germline ends.

The rearrangement links TRBV12-3 or TRBV12-4 to TRBJ2-2, with D perhaps matching TRBD1 (5 bases). The CDR3 has 19 amino acids. Trimming cost V 4 bases and J 2 bases, with 23 bases left between them. The CDR3 here is CASSYFYQPGQGNTGELFF. Written as DNA, the CDR3 is TGTGCCAGCAGTTACTTCTATCAGCCCGGACAAGGAAACACCGGGGAGCTGTTTTTT.

With respect to this clonotype: This could be a read error, since a much larger clone is one nucleotide away. The chain is built from TRBV6-5 and TRBJ2-7; D gene uncertain. Trimming cost V 6 bases and J 3 bases, with 6 bases left between them. The CDR3 spans 11 residues. Germline V CDR1 and CDR2: MNHEY, SVGAGI. The CDR3 sequence: CASRFNYEQYF. CDR3 bases: TGTGCCAGCAGATTTAACTACGAGCAGTACTTC.

Comments on this clonotype: Given the absence of the conserved phenylalanine or tryptophan at the CDR3 end, a read error is likely. The genes are TRBV10-3 and TRBJ2-5, with D unclear. Trimming removed 10 bases at V and 4 bases at J, with 13 bases between. Germline CDR1 reads ENHRY; CDR2 reads SYGVKD. CDR3 size: 12 residues. The CDR3 region is CASSPRAETQYL. The CDR3 coding sequence is TGTGCCAGCTCACCACGAGCAGAGACCCAGTACCTC.

The CDR3 region is CSVEDPGQGTQYF. CDR3 DNA sequence: TGCAGCGTTGAAGATCCCGGACAGGGGACGCAGTATTTT. V is TRBV29-1 and J is TRBJ2-3, with 9 nucleotides matching TRBD1. Germline V gene sequence: CDR1 SQVTM, CDR2 ANQGSEA. This CDR3 is built from 13 residues. Trimming took 0 bases from V and 9 from J; bases not matched to a gene: 4.

Many counts were recorded for this clonotype. The gene calls are TRBV7-9 and TRBJ1-5; 8 bases line up with TRBD1. V lost 3 bases, J lost 7 bases, and 17 bases stayed unmatched. Germline CDR1 SEHNR, CDR2 FQNEAQ (reference sequence). This CDR3 contains 18 residues. As DNA, the CDR3 is TGTGCCAGCAGCTTCCAGGGGACAGGACAAAACAGGAGGCAGCCCCAGCATTTT. This gives the protein CASSFQGTGQNRRQPQHF. Based on the CDR3 plus reference TRBV7-9 and TRBJ1-5, the full variable domain is DTGVSQNPRHKITKRGQNVTFRCDPISEHNRLYWYRQTLGQGPEFLTYFQNEAQLEKSRLLSDRFSAERPKGSFSTLEIQRTEQGDSAMYLCASSFQGTGQNRRQPQHFGDGTRLSIL.

This clonotype was counted many times. The V gene is TRBV19, the J gene TRBJ2-7; D not certain. This CDR3 contains 13 residues. Trimming stripped 6 bases from V and 2 bases from J, with 11 bases between. CDR1 is LNHDA and CDR2 is SQIVND in the germline V gene (reference sequence). DNA of the CDR3: TGTGCCAGTAGCCCTCAAGTCACCTACGAGCAGTACTTC. Protein product: CASSPQVTYEQYF.

This clonotype was observed a few times. The chain joins TRBV9 to TRBJ2-5; D uncertain. This CDR3 has 15 amino acids. V was pared by 4 bases and J by 5 bases, with 18 bases between. Germline-derived CDR1 and CDR2 are SGDLS and YYNGEE. CDR3 DNA sequence: TGTGCCAGCAGCCCCCGGACGCTACTGGGGGAGACCCAGTACTTC. This gives the protein CASSPRTLLGETQYF.

On this clonotype: A clone one base away is much larger, so this may be a read error. The chain combines TRBV19 with TRBJ2-5; TRBD1 agrees at 8 bases. This CDR3 spans 13 amino acids. V dropped 7 bases and J dropped 6; count of bases not matched to a gene: 7. CDR1 LNHDA and CDR2 SQIVND come from the germline V gene (reference sequence). This CDR3 reads CASKGDRGQTQYF. The CDR3 nucleotides are TGTGCCAGTAAAGGTGACAGGGGACAGACCCAGTACTTC.

The chain has TRBV9 and TRBJ2-5; 7 nucleotides line up with TRBD1. With V trimmed by 4 bases and J by 5 bases, 17 bases remained unmatched. The CDR3 consists of 17 residues. Germline lookup yields CDR1 SGDLS and CDR2 YYNGEE. The CDR3 DNA is TGTGCCAGCAGCTCGCAAAAGACAGGGCCCCAATACGAGACCCAGTACTTC. Translated, it gives CASSSQKTGPQYETQYF. The full variable domain, with the rest looked up from reference TRBV9 and TRBJ2-5, is DSGVTQTPKHLITATGQRVTLRCSPRSGDLSVYWYQQSLDQGLQFLIQYYNGEERAKGNILERFSAQQFPDLHSELNLSSLELGDSALYFCASSSQKTGPQYETQYFGPGTRLLVL.

This clonotype was detected only a few times. The chain combines TRBV5-1 with TRBJ2-5, with TRBD2 matching 9 bases. Trimming cost V 5 bases and J 2 bases; bases outside gene matches: 7. The CDR3 loop spans 15 amino acids. CDR1 is SGHRS and CDR2 is YFSETQ in the germline V gene. The CDR3 nucleotides are TGCGCCAGCAGACCTGGACTAGCGCTGCAAGAGACCCAGTACTTC. Translation: CASRPGLALQETQYF.

This clonotype has only a few counts. The V and J genes are TRBV6-5 and TRBJ1-2, with 8 bases identical to TRBD1. Losses at the gene ends were 8 bases for V and 0 bases for J; bases not matched to a gene: 5. This CDR3 has 14 residues. Germline V gives CDR1 MNHEY, CDR2 SVGAGI. The CDR3 DNA reads as TGTGCCAGCGGTACAGGGGGGGCTAACTATGGCTACACCTTC. Protein: CASGTGGANYGYTF.